Listed below are T cell receptor beta chains from one sample, sequenced in a study of CD8+CD57+ T cells in acquired aplastic anemia. TCRdb redid the calling of the reads with MiXCR, one entry per CDR3 protein. The sample includes 200,000 to 250,000 distinct CDR3 sequences, roughly 33% of them seen just once. The sample taken for sequencing was sorted CD4+, CD8+, or CD8+CD57+ T cells (not recorded which) from PBMCs. These receptor sequences come from a human donor in good health, serving as a control. Each CDR3 is given with its conserved first and last residue. Each record gives: D gene, V gene, CDR3 length, J gene, clone size, CDR3 DNA, CDR3 protein. The D gene is left open where the match is weak. Rows may omit the clone size; those that give it use once, few, many or a size class.

>TRBD2|TRBV30|16|TRBJ2-3|.
TGTGCCTGGAGTCAGTGGCCAGCGGGAGACACAGATACGCAGTATTTT
CAWSQWPAGDTDTQYF
>TRBD2|TRBV2|18|TRBJ2-5|once
TGTGCCAGCAGTGCAGGCGGGGGGCGAGCGTGTTTCCAAGAGACCCAGTACTTC
CASSAGGGRACFQETQYF
>TRBD1|TRBV29-1|15|TRBJ2-5|.
TGCAGCGTTAGCCCCCTGACAGGGGATCAAGAGACCCAGTACTTC
CSVSPLTGDQETQYF
>.|TRBV20-1|14|TRBJ1-1|many
TGCAGTGCTAGAGCTCCTCCAGGGAACACTGAAGCTTTCTTT
CSARAPPGNTEAFF
>TRBD2|TRBV11-2|16|TRBJ2-3|many
TGTGCCAGCAGCCACATAGCGGGGGGCGGGACAGATACGCAGTATTTT
CASSHIAGGGTDTQYF
>.|TRBV7-2|12|TRBJ2-1|many
TGTGCCAGCAGCTTAGCGGGGATTGAGCAGTTCTTC
CASSLAGIEQFF
>TRBD1|TRBV10-3|15|TRBJ1-2|.
TGTGCCATCAGTGAGCAGGCAGGGGGGGCGGGCGGCTACACCTTC
CAISEQAGGAGGYTF
>TRBD2|TRBV9|19|TRBJ2-5|many
TGTGCCAGCAGCGAACGAACGATGATTAGCGGGGGGGCCCAAGAGACCCAGTACTTC
CASSERTMISGGAQETQYF
>.|TRBV6-1|11|TRBJ1-1|many
TGTGCCAGCAGTGATGGACGGAAAGCTTTCTTT
CASSDGRKAFF
>.|TRBV6-1|14|TRBJ1-2|.
TGTGCCAGCAGTGTCCAGGGAGCTAACTATGGCTACACCTTC
CASSVQGANYGYTF
>.|TRBV10-2|13|TRBJ1-3|.
TGCGCCAGCAGTGACAGAAAAGGAAACACCATATATTTT
CASSDRKGNTIYF
>.|TRBV2|12|TRBJ1-2|many
TGTGCCAGCAGGACCCAACGGCATGGCTACACCTTC
CASRTQRHGYTF
>TRBD2|TRBV3-1|16|TRBJ2-7|.
TGTGCCAGCAGCCGAACAAGTGGACTAGCGGGATACGAGCAGTACTTC
CASSRTSGLAGYEQYF
>.|TRBV4-2|15|TRBJ1-2|.
TGTGCCAGCAGCCAAGAAGGGGCGCAGGGCTGTGGCTACACCTTC
CASSQEGAQGCGYTF
>.|TRBV4-3|15|TRBJ1-2|.
TGCGCCAGCAGCCAAGAGAGGGGGACGGACTATGGCTACACCTTC
CASSQERGTDYGYTF
>TRBD1|TRBV30|14|TRBJ1-1|.
TGTGCCTGGAGGGACTACCTGTTGGACAGGGAAGCTTTCTTT
CAWRDYLLDREAFF
>.|TRBV19|13|TRBJ2-3|once
TGTGCCAGTAGTATAGGTCTGGCCGACTGGCAGTATTTT
CASSIGLADWQYF
>.|TRBV12-3/TRBV12-4|13|TRBJ1-2|many
TGTGCCAGCAGTTTAGGGACAGACTATGGCTACACCTTC
CASSLGTDYGYTF
>TRBD1|TRBV5-1|15|TRBJ2-1|few
TGCGCCAGCAGCTTCAGGGGGCAGGAAAACAATGAGCAGTTCTTC
CASSFRGQENNEQFF
>.|TRBV11-2|15|TRBJ2-3|.
TGTGCCAGCAGCTTAGATCAGGGGGGGACAGATACGCAGTATTTT
CASSLDQGGTDTQYF
>TRBD1|TRBV13|17|TRBJ1-2|many
TGTGCCAGCAGCTTAGTTGGGACAGGGACACTAACTTATGGCTACACCTTC
CASSLVGTGTLTYGYTF
>.|TRBV10-2|15|TRBJ1-1|.
TGCGCCAGCAGTGAGTGGTCGGGGGGCAACACTGAAGCTTTCTTT
CASSEWSGGNTEAFF
>TRBD2|TRBV10-3|15|TRBJ2-5|.
TGTGCCATCAGGAGAGGACTAGCGGAAGGAGAGACCCAGTACTTC
CAIRRGLAEGETQYF
>TRBD2|TRBV11-2|18|TRBJ2-2|.
TGTGCCAGCAGCTTAGACGGAAGGACTAGCGGGGGCACCGGGGAGCTGTTTTTT
CASSLDGRTSGGTGELFF
>.|TRBV30|15|TRBJ1-3|.
TGTGCCTGGAGTGTCGGGGGGAACTCTGGAAACACCATATATTTT
CAWSVGGNSGNTIYF
>.|TRBV2|15|TRBJ1-3|many
TGTGCCAGCAGTGAAGGGGATTCGGGTGGAAACACCATATATTTT
CASSEGDSGGNTIYF
>.|TRBV6-6|15|TRBJ1-1|few
TGTGCCAGCAGTTACAGGAAGCTTACGAACACTGAAGCTTTCTTT
CASSYRKLTNTEAFF
>.|TRBV19|15|TRBJ1-5|once
TGTGCCAGTAGTATTTTGGGTAGCGGTAATCAGCCCCAGCATTTT
CASSILGSGNQPQHF
>.|TRBV6-1|15|TRBJ1-4|few
TGTGCCAGCACATCGGGGGGGGCTCTCGATGAAAAACTGTTTTTT
CASTSGGALDEKLFF
>.|TRBV7-8|14|TRBJ1-1|many
TGTGCCAGCAGCGCGGACAGTGGGAGGTCTGAAGCTTTCTTT
CASSADSGRSEAFF
>TRBD1|TRBV7-2|17|TRBJ1-2|many
TGTGCCAGCAGCTTAGGGGGGACCTGGACAGGGACAAGCGGCTACACCTTC
CASSLGGTWTGTSGYTF
>TRBD2|TRBV5-4|14|TRBJ2-1|.
TGTGCCAGCTTGGTCCCGGGGGGGTACAATGAGCAGTTCTTC
CASLVPGGYNEQFF
>TRBD1|TRBV5-6|15|TRBJ1-2|.
TGTGCCAGCAGCTTAACGACAGGGGCGTTTTATGGCTACACCTTC
CASSLTTGAFYGYTF
>TRBD1|TRBV2|16|TRBJ2-2|.
TGTGCCAGCAGTCGGGACAGGGTCCTGGGCACCGGGGAGCTGTTTTTT
CASSRDRVLGTGELFF
>TRBD1|TRBV7-2|15|TRBJ1-2|.
TGTGCCAGCAGCTCCCCGGACAGGGGAGTAGGGGGCTACACCTTC
CASSSPDRGVGGYTF
>TRBD1|TRBV9|20|TRBJ1-5|many
TGTGCCAGCAGCGTTGGACCCGGGGACAGGGGCGTATTGAGCAATCAGCCCCAGCATTTT
CASSVGPGDRGVLSNQPQHF
>.|TRBV12-3/TRBV12-4|11|TRBJ1-2|many
TGTGCCAGCACCCTTACCTATGGCTACACCTTC
CASTLTYGYTF
>TRBD1|TRBV4-2|15|TRBJ2-1|few
TGTGCCAGCAGCCCGACAGGGGACTCCTACAATGAGCAGTTCTTC
CASSPTGDSYNEQFF
>.|TRBV25-1|13|TRBJ1-2|.
TGTGCCAGCAGTGATGACACAAACTATGGCTACACCTTC
CASSDDTNYGYTF
>TRBD1|TRBV12-3/TRBV12-4|15|TRBJ1-5|many
TGTGCCAGCAGTGAATACAGGGGCGCTAATCAGCCCCAGCATTTT
CASSEYRGANQPQHF
>.|TRBV7-8|15|TRBJ1-1|.
TGTGCCAGCAGGCCGCGATTGGAAATGAACACTGAAGCTTTCTTT
CASRPRLEMNTEAFF
>.|TRBV24-1|15|TRBJ1-2|many
TGTGCCACCAAATCGGGGGCGGCTGACAACTATGGCTACACCTTC
CATKSGAADNYGYTF